The sequence of this T cell receptor (beta chain) was determined in a study of T cell changes during pregnancy in multiple sclerosis. Germline V gene lookup returns CDR1 SGHTA and CDR2 FQGTGA. V dropped 1 base and J dropped 6 bases, with 16 bases sitting between them. The CDR3 is 15 residues long. Using immunoSEQ multiplex PCR, the repertoire was profiled, and TCRdb retains in-frame clones only, with some absent. The table shows tens of thousands of clones, with about 89% occurring only once. The sequencing here drew on peripheral blood, taken in the second trimester of pregnancy. This receptor was obtained from a female donor with multiple sclerosis, enrolled in a pregnancy study. The chain has TRBV7-3 and TRBJ2-7; tentatively, D is TRBD1 (6 bases). The CDR3 region is CASSLKWGPLAEQYF. In nucleotides, the CDR3 is TGTGCCAGCAGCTTAAAATGGGGGCCCCTCGCCGAGCAGTACTTC.